This T cell receptor (beta chain) emerged from a study of cytomegalovirus exposure and HLA in healthy donors. Germline CDR1 and CDR2: GTSNPN and SVGIG (reference sequence). V lost 0 bases and J lost 4, with 4 bases in between. The CDR3 has 11 residues. 13 Jbeta primers and 60 Vbeta primers were used for the PCR. Sequencing used immunoSEQ multiplex PCR; TCRdb keeps in-frame clones, though not all of them. This sample yields roughly 87,000 clones, of which 70% to 80% are seen a single time; roughly 15% belongs to the top ten. Sequenced material: PBMCs. The TCR comes from a woman in her forties in good health and CMV-seropositive. The chain joins TRBV30 to TRBJ2-7; D gene unclear. Here the CDR3 reads CAWSVVYEQYF. In DNA, the CDR3 is TGTGCCTGGAGTGTCGTGTACGAGCAGTACTTC.